The 21 T cell receptor beta chains listed next were all sequenced from one sample in a study of cytomegalovirus exposure and HLA in healthy donors. TCRdb keeps only in-frame clones here, not all; method: immunoSEQ multiplex PCR. The table includes roughly 150,000 clones, around four fifths detected once. Input material: PBMCs. The receptors shown here come from a man in his thirties or forties in good health and CMV-seropositive.

The chain couples TRBV7-2 to TRBJ2-1; no reliable D call. The CDR3 runs to 11 residues. V lost 5 bases to trimming and J lost 5 bases, with 4 bases between them. Germline loops: CDR1 SGHTA, CDR2 FQGNSA. The CDR3 DNA follows: TGTGCCAGCAGCCTTAACAATGAGCAGTTCTTC. Encoded protein: CASSLNNEQFF.

The chain recombines TRBV6-1 with TRBJ1-3; D not resolved. Between the trimmed V and J ends, which lost 2 bases and 0 bases, there was a span of 11 bases. The CDR3 is 16 residues long. Germline V gene data show CDR1 as MNHNS and CDR2 as SASEGT. The CDR3 sequence: CASSEFGGYSGNTIYF. The DNA for the CDR3 is TGTGCCAGCAGTGAATTCGGCGGCTACTCTGGAAACACCATATATTTT.

The rearrangement joins TRBV7-2 to TRBJ1-1; 7 nucleotides line up with TRBD1. This CDR3 spans 15 amino acids. In germline, CDR1 is SGHTA, CDR2 FQGNSA. V lost 5 bases to trimming and J lost 5 bases; unmatched junction nucleotides: 11. CDR3 DNA sequence: TGTGCCAGCAGCGACCCGGGACAGAGAGGGACTGAAGCTTTCTTT. Its protein is CASSDPGQRGTEAFF.

The rearrangement links TRBV14 to TRBJ2-7; possible D gene TRBD2, 5 bases. CDR1 is SGHDN, CDR2 FVKESK, per germline. Trimming removed 3 bases at V and 2 bases at J, with 8 bases between. This CDR3 region has 13 residues. The CDR3 loop is CASSHLTTYEQYF. The CDR3 DNA reads TGTGCCAGCAGCCACCTGACTACCTACGAGCAGTACTTC.

This clone occurred a few times. This CDR3 reads CASSVGTGGRGEQYF. CDR3 nucleotide sequence: TGTGCCAGCAGTGTAGGCACAGGGGGCAGGGGCGAGCAGTACTTC. The chain joins TRBV2 to TRBJ2-7; 9 nucleotides align to TRBD1. This CDR3 comprises 15 residues. Trimming removed 4 bases from V and 6 bases from J; junction bases left unmatched: 10. The germline V gene has CDR1 SNHLY and CDR2 FYNNEI.

The rearrangement uses TRBV5-1 and TRBJ2-7; D might be TRBD2 (5 bases). Germline lookup yields CDR1 SGHRS and CDR2 YFSETQ. This CDR3 has 14 residues. Trimming shortened V by 1 base and J by 0 bases, and 8 bases separated the two germline ends. For the CDR3, the DNA is TGCGCCAGCAGCTTGTCGGGGAGCTCCTACGAGCAGTACTTC. Protein: CASSLSGSSYEQYF.

V gene TRBV2 combines with J gene TRBJ1-3; perhaps TRBD1 as D (5 bases). The CDR3 spans 12 residues. V lost 8 bases, J lost 2 bases, and 7 bases lay in between. Germline CDR1 SNHLY, CDR2 FYNNEI. In nucleotides, the CDR3 is TGTGCCAGCCGGGGGGCTGGAAACACCATATATTTT. The encoded protein is CASRGAGNTIYF.

Notes on this clone: This CDR3 is also generated by other DNA sequences in the sample. CDR3 amino acids: CASSVGGGQGYEQYF. CDR3 in DNA: TGTGCCAGCAGCGTAGGGGGAGGGCAGGGCTACGAGCAGTACTTC. The chain employs TRBV9 and TRBJ2-7, with 7 nucleotides matching TRBD2. The CDR3 is 15 residues long. The germline V gene has CDR1 SGDLS and CDR2 YYNGEE. The J segment lost 3 bases and the V segment lost 0 bases, leaving 6 bases of the junction unmatched.

The chain links TRBV7-9 to TRBJ2-3; 8 bases line up with TRBD2. V was pared by 5 bases and J by 1 base, with 11 bases of the junction left unmatched. There are 17 residues in the CDR3. Germline V gene lookup returns CDR1 SEHNR and CDR2 FQNEAQ (reference sequence). CDR3 coding DNA: TGTGCCAGCAGCCGTCCGGGACTAGTTGTGGGCACAGATACGCAGTATTTT. Residues: CASSRPGLVVGTDTQYF.

This clone came up a few times. The rearrangement uses TRBV6-6 and TRBJ1-2, with D perhaps TRBD1 (6 bases). CDR1 and CDR2 from the germline V gene are MNHNY and SVGAGI (reference sequence). Trimming cost V 10 bases and J 6 bases, with 12 bases left between them. CDR3 length equals 11 residues. The CDR3 region is CAIDSGDGYTF. The CDR3, as DNA: TGTGCCATCGACTCAGGGGATGGCTACACCTTC.

The CDR3 DNA sequence: TGCGCCAGCAGCTTGGACCTAGCTCGCACAGATACGCAGTATTTT. Its translation is CASSLDLARTDTQYF. This chain links TRBV5-1 with TRBJ2-3, with D perhaps matching TRBD2 (5 bases). The CDR3 runs to 15 residues. The V end was cut by 0 bases, the J end by 1 base, with 9 bases between. Germline CDR1 SGHRS, CDR2 YFSETQ. The full variable domain, in which reference TRBV5-1 and TRBJ2-3 provide the parts outside the CDR3, is KAGVTQTPRYLIKTRGQQVTLSCSPISGHRSVSWYQQTPGQGLQFLFEYFSETQRNKGNFPGRFSGRQFSNSRSEMNVSTLELGDSALYLCASSLDLARTDTQYFGPGTRLTVL.

This clone was detected a few times. The chain links TRBV19 to TRBJ1-2; 8 bases are a match to TRBD1. The CDR3 runs to 14 residues. Germline V CDR1 and CDR2: LNHDA, SQIVND (reference sequence). The ends lost 7 bases at V and 3 bases at J; junction bases unmatched: 7. CDR3 nucleotide sequence: TGTGCCAGTAATTCAGGGGGCGAGGACTATGGCTACACCTTC. Residues: CASNSGGEDYGYTF.

This chain connects TRBV7-6 to TRBJ2-2, with D unresolved. Trimming removed 2 bases at V and 7 bases at J, with 14 bases between. The V gene's germline CDR1 is SGHVS and CDR2 FNYEAQ. The CDR3 extends over 15 amino acids. CDR3 region: CASSLLHSINGELFF. In DNA form, the CDR3 reads TGTGCCAGCAGCTTATTACACAGTATAAACGGGGAGCTGTTTTTT.

The CDR3 DNA sequence: TGCGCCAGCAGCCAAGCGCCCGTAGTCGTTGCCTGGACCCAGTACTTC. It encodes CASSQAPVVVAWTQYF. This chain joins TRBV4-1 and TRBJ2-5; D remains ambiguous. Germline V CDR1 and CDR2: MGHRA, YSYEKL. CDR3 length: 16 amino acids. The ends were cut back, 1 base at V and 7 bases at J, with 19 bases in the middle.

This clone was observed a single time. The CDR3 region has the DNA TGTGCCAGCTCAACATGGGGGGGGATGATCTACGAGCAGTACTTC. It encodes CASSTWGGMIYEQYF. The V gene is TRBV2, the J gene TRBJ2-7; 7 positions agree with TRBD2. The CDR3 covers 15 residues. Germline V lookup: CDR1 SNHLY, CDR2 FYNNEI. V trimming: 8 bases; J trimming: 3 bases; junction bases outside the gene matches: 13.

The rearrangement joins TRBV10-3 to TRBJ2-7; 10 bases map to TRBD2. CDR1 is ENHRY, CDR2 SYGVKD, per germline. The CDR3 is 15 amino acids. The V segment lost 3 bases and the J segment 2 bases; nucleotides outside the gene matches: 4. Here the CDR3 reads CAISDTAGGTYEQYF. DNA for the CDR3: TGTGCCATCAGTGATACAGCGGGGGGGACCTACGAGCAGTACTTC.

This chain uses TRBV4-1 with TRBJ1-6; D is uncertain. V was cut by 3 bases and J by 0 bases, with 15 bases left in between. The CDR3 covers 18 residues. CDR1 is MGHRA and CDR2 is YSYEKL in the germline V gene. In nucleotides, the CDR3 is TGCGCCAGCAGCCAGCCCGAACATAGGAGCTCCTATAATTCACCCCTCCACTTT. It specifies CASSQPEHRSSYNSPLHF.

This clone was recorded once. This chain connects TRBV5-1 to TRBJ2-1, with 7 bases identical to TRBD2. V was pared by 0 bases and J by 7 bases, with 7 bases of the junction left unmatched. This CDR3 contains 15 residues. CDR1 SGHRS and CDR2 YFSETQ come from the germline V gene. The CDR3 region has the DNA TGCGCCAGCAGCTTGGCTTCGGGGGGACTGAATGAGCAGTTCTTC. Its translation: CASSLASGGLNEQFF.

The V call is TRBV4-3, the J call TRBJ2-7, with 9 bases that match TRBD2. The CDR3 extends over 15 amino acids. From germline, CDR1 is LGHNA and CDR2 YSLEER. The ends lost 0 bases at V and 3 bases at J; junction bases unmatched: 3. CDR3 coding DNA: TGCGCCAGCAGCCAAGACCCTAGCGGGGTCTACGAGCAGTACTTC. Amino acids: CASSQDPSGVYEQYF.

The chain links TRBV2 to TRBJ1-2; 11 nucleotides agree with TRBD1. The CDR3 is made up of 15 amino acids. The germline V gene encodes CDR1 SNHLY and CDR2 FYNNEI. Unmatched junction bases numbered 6, after V lost 6 bases and J lost 3 bases. CDR3 in amino acids: CASRDRGQEYYGYTF. CDR3 DNA sequence: TGTGCCAGCAGGGACAGGGGGCAAGAGTACTATGGCTACACCTTC.

This chain joins TRBV20-1 and TRBJ2-5; D gene unclear. Trimming took 3 bases from V and 2 from J, leaving 4 bases between them. The CDR3 extends over 11 amino acids. Germline-derived CDR1 and CDR2 are DFQATT and SNEGSKA (reference sequence). In DNA form, the CDR3 reads TGCAGTGCTAGCCGGCAAGAGACCCAGTACTTC. This sequence encodes CSASRQETQYF.